The clone carrying this TCR beta chain was observed a few times. Its target is unknown. Molecular barcoding with unique molecular identifiers was used for the TCRbeta library. Using its own MiXCR run on the PCR reads, TCRdb lists one record per CDR3 protein. The table lists about a million distinct CDR3 sequences, around 30% of them singletons, with under 30% in the top ten. This sample was taken from a study of T-cell reconstitution after alpha-beta-depleted transplantation in children. Study-level points and caveats: Among T cells one year after transplant, newly produced cells accounted for most counts and diversity. Alpha-beta T cells present about two months after transplant were reported to originate from several hundred expanded graft clones. Several patients had high TCRbeta diversity at day 60; it came from surviving recipient T cells and thymic progenitors.

Trimming cost V 7 bases and J 3 bases; bases outside gene matches: 3. Germline V gives CDR1 DFQATT, CDR2 SNEGSKA (reference sequence). The CDR3 extends over 12 amino acids. The sequence came from a boy in the first two years of life who had a stem cell transplant for SCID, so the T cells may come from the graft donor. The sequencing used PBMCs, mostly from graft donor cells, collected 360 days after TCRalphabeta/CD19-depleted stem cell transplant. The chain links TRBV20-1 to TRBJ2-1; 7 bases align to TRBD2. The CDR3: CSVQRDYNEQFF. As DNA, the CDR3 is TGCAGTGTCCAGCGGGACTACAATGAGCAGTTCTTC.